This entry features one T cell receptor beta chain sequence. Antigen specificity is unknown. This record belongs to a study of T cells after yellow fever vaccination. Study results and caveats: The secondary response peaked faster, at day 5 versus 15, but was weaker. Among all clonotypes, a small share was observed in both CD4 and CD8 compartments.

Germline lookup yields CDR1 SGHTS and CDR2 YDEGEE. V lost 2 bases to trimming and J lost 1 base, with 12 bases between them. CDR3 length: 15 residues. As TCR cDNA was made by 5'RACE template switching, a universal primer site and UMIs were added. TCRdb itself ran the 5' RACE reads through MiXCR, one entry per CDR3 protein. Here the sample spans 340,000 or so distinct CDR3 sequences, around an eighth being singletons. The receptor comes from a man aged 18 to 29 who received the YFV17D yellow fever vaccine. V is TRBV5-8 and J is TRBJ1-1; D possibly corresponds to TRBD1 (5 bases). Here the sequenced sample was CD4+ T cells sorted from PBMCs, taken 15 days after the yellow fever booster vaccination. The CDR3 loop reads CASSLGRGWNTEAFF. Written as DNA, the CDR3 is TGTGCCAGCAGCTTAGGGAGGGGTTGGAACACTGAAGCTTTCTTT.